Here is one T cell receptor beta chain with its context. Antigen specificity is unknown. The data were obtained in a study of cytomegalovirus exposure and HLA in healthy donors. Both 60 Vbeta primers and 13 Jbeta primers went into the PCR. Some clones are missing from TCRdb's copy, which holds only in-frame ones; the method was immunoSEQ multiplex PCR. The sample has around 160,000 clones, approximately 83% seen once. Study-level results: Cytomegalovirus-associated status was assigned to some 160 TCR beta chains.

The germline gives CDR1 SGHKS, CDR2 YYEKEE (reference sequence). Trimming removed 5 bases at V and 0 bases at J, with 8 bases between. CDR3 length equals 13 residues. Sequenced: PBMCs. The sequence came from a man aged 18 to 35 in good health and CMV-seropositive. The V and J genes are TRBV5-5 and TRBJ1-1, with D uncertain. The CDR3 protein is CASRREVNTEAFF. The CDR3, as DNA: TGTGCCAGCAGACGGGAGGTGAACACTGAAGCTTTCTTT. Looking up the rest from reference TRBV5-5 and TRBJ1-1 gives the full variable domain: DAGVTQSPTHLIKTRGQQVTLRCSPISGHKSVSWYQQVLGQGPQFIFQYYEKEERGRGNFPDRFSARQFPNYSSELNVNALLLGDSALYLCASRREVNTEAFFGQGTRLTVV.